What follows are 32 T cell receptor beta chains derived from one specimen sequenced in a study of shared clonotypes between healthy human individuals. The data were produced by immunoSEQ multiplex PCR, yet TCRdb's version contains in-frame clones alone and is incomplete. The sample includes hundreds of thousands of clones, 87% of them seen just once. Sequences were obtained from memory CD8+ T cells sorted from blood. As to subset: CD45RO+ cells pooled with CCR7-negative TemRA cells. These TCRs come from a man aged 18-30 years in good health.

The chain links TRBV5-1 to TRBJ2-7; TRBD1 matches at 8 bases. This CDR3 region has 15 residues. V lost 4 bases, J lost 4 bases, and 10 bases stayed unmatched. Germline V gene data show CDR1 as SGHRS and CDR2 as YFSETQ. The CDR3 region is CASSTPRTGRYEQYF. The CDR3 DNA reads TGCGCCAGCAGCACTCCCCGGACAGGGAGGTACGAGCAGTACTTC.

V and J are TRBV2 and TRBJ2-5, with 13 bases aligning to TRBD2. CDR3 length: 17 residues. The V and J ends lost 5 bases and 2 bases, in that order; junction bases with no gene match: 8. Germline CDR1 is SNHLY and CDR2 is FYNNEI. The CDR3 DNA reads as TGTGCCAGCAGTAGGACTAGCGGGGGATTCATTCAAGAGACCCAGTACTTC. This gives the protein CASSRTSGGFIQETQYF. Together with reference TRBV2 and TRBJ2-5, the CDR3 gives the full variable domain: EPEVTQTPSHQVTQMGQEVILRCVPISNHLYFYWYRQILGQKVEFLVSFYNNEISEKSEIFDDQFSVERPDGSNFTLKIRSTKLEDSAMYFCASSRTSGGFIQETQYFGPGTRLLVL.

This clone was seen just once. The chain employs TRBV2 and TRBJ2-7; D is ambiguous. V lost 2 bases and J 9 bases, leaving 17 bases between the germline ends. Germline loops: CDR1 SNHLY, CDR2 FYNNEI. The CDR3 consists of 14 residues. The CDR3 is CASSEWDPQKRQYF. The CDR3, as DNA: TGTGCCAGCAGTGAATGGGATCCGCAGAAACGGCAGTACTTC.

The gene calls are TRBV4-1 and TRBJ1-2; 7 bases match TRBD1. J lost 3 bases, V lost 2 bases, and 6 bases had no gene match. Germline V gene lookup returns CDR1 MGHRA and CDR2 YSYEKL. The CDR3 totals 15 residues. CDR3 sequence (DNA): TGCGCCAGCAGCCAAACCTCGACAGGGCACTATGGCTACACCTTC. It yields the protein CASSQTSTGHYGYTF.

This chain joins TRBV11-2 and TRBJ2-5, with D unresolved. The CDR3 has 11 amino acids. V was shortened by 5 bases and J by 7 bases, with 8 bases between the two germline ends. CDR1 SGHAT and CDR2 FQNNGV come from the germline V gene. CDR3 bases: TGTGCCAGCAGCGACCCGGGGACCCAGTACTTC. Its protein is CASSDPGTQYF.

CDR3 protein: CASSFQHGYTEAFF. Written as DNA, the CDR3 is TGTGCCAGCAGCTTCCAGCATGGGTACACTGAAGCTTTCTTT. The V gene is TRBV11-2, the J gene TRBJ1-1; D ambiguous. Germline V gene lookup returns CDR1 SGHAT and CDR2 FQNNGV. With 3 bases removed from V and 3 bases from J, the gap between germline ends came to 11 bases. The CDR3 covers 14 residues.

The chain is built from TRBV6-6 and TRBJ1-3, with no clear D. This CDR3 contains 16 residues. V was shortened by 6 bases and J by 3 bases, with 18 bases between the two germline ends. Germline CDR1 reads MNHNY; CDR2 reads SVGAGI (reference sequence). CDR3 bases: TGTGCCAGCAGCCCGTTGGGTCGGTGGGGTGGAAACACCATATATTTT. The encoded protein is CASSPLGRWGGNTIYF.

The chain couples TRBV5-1 to TRBJ1-5, with D perhaps TRBD1 (6 bases). Trimming left V 3 bases short and J 3 bases short, with 13 bases between. The V gene's germline CDR1 is SGHRS and CDR2 YFSETQ. This CDR3 has 15 amino acids. CDR3: CASSSGGGSNQPQHF. The DNA for the CDR3 is TGCGCCAGCAGCTCAGGAGGGGGGTCCAATCAGCCCCAGCATTTT.

The chain employs TRBV30 and TRBJ1-1, with D uncertain. Germline lookup yields CDR1 GTSNPN and CDR2 SVGIG (reference sequence). V gave up 5 bases and J gave up 6 bases, with 13 bases separating them. The CDR3 is made up of 12 amino acids. The CDR3 spells CAWDGLPPEAFF. For the CDR3, the DNA is TGTGCCTGGGACGGCCTGCCCCCTGAAGCTTTCTTT.

This clone is a singleton in its sample. This chain uses TRBV27 with TRBJ2-1; tentatively, D is TRBD2 (6 bases). Germline assignment: CDR1 MNHEY and CDR2 SMNVEV (reference sequence). The V gene lost 6 bases and the J gene lost 9 bases, with 9 bases spanning the gap. This CDR3 contains 11 residues. The CDR3 bases are TGTGCCAGCAGAATGGGACTTGAGCAGTTCTTC. Protein product: CASRMGLEQFF.

V and J are TRBV28 and TRBJ1-5; D remains ambiguous. Germline CDR1 MDHEN, CDR2 SYDVKM. This CDR3 is 15 amino acids long. V was pared by 0 bases and J by 5 bases, with 11 bases between. The CDR3 here is CASSLWEGRHQPQHF. The CDR3 DNA reads as TGTGCCAGCAGTTTATGGGAAGGGAGGCATCAGCCCCAGCATTTT.

The chain links TRBV7-6 to TRBJ1-1, with 7 bases identical to TRBD1. V dropped 1 base and J dropped 3; count of bases not matched to a gene: 5. The length of the CDR3 is 15 residues. Germline-derived CDR1 and CDR2 are SGHVS and FNYEAQ. CDR3 nucleotides: TGTGCCAGCAGCTTAGTTTGGGACAGTTACACTGAAGCTTTCTTT. This sequence encodes CASSLVWDSYTEAFF.

V usage is TRBV1 and J usage is TRBJ2-6; the table's D call of TRBD2 was not tested on the DNA. TRBV1 is a pseudogene. The CDR3 has 17 residues. The CDR3 sequence is CTSRWTCAQSRANVLTF. CDR3 DNA: TGCACCAGCAGATGGACTTGTGCACAAAGTCGGGCCAACGTCCTGACTTTC.

The chain combines TRBV18 with TRBJ1-2; no clear D. This CDR3 is built from 11 residues. Germline V gene sequence: CDR1 KGHSH, CDR2 LQKENI. V was shortened by 6 bases and J by 6 bases, with 8 bases between the two germline ends. CDR3 nucleotide sequence: TGTGCCAGCTCCCAAGAGGATGGCTACACCTTC. Translation: CASSQEDGYTF.

The chain has TRBV18 and TRBJ1-1; D uncertain. Trimming took 7 bases from V and 8 from J, leaving 17 bases between them. The length of the CDR3 is 13 residues. Germline V CDR1 and CDR2: KGHSH, LQKENI. CDR3 DNA: TGTGCCAGCTGGATAGAAAGCCCAGCAGAAGCTTTCTTT. Translated, it gives CASWIESPAEAFF.

Comments on this clone: Additional DNA sequences in this sample encode the identical CDR3. The gene calls are TRBV6-5 and TRBJ2-7; TRBD1 matches at 10 bases. CDR1 and CDR2 (germline): MNHEY, SVGAGI. The CDR3 totals 15 residues. With 3 bases clipped from V and 3 bases from J, the junction kept 5 bases outside the gene matches. The CDR3 region has the DNA TGTGCCAGCAGTTATTCCCGGGACAGGGGCTACGAGCAGTACTTC. This sequence encodes CASSYSRDRGYEQYF.

This clone has more than one count but fewer than ten. The chain is built from TRBV19 and TRBJ1-5, with D possibly being TRBD1 (6 bases). Germline V gene sequence: CDR1 LNHDA, CDR2 SQIVND (reference sequence). CDR3 length: 15 amino acids. V was cut by 7 bases and J by 0 bases, with 13 bases left in between. Written as DNA, the CDR3 is TGTGCCAGTACCGCGACAGGTATTAGCAATCAGCCCCAGCATTTT. Its translation: CASTATGISNQPQHF. The whole variable domain, remainder taken from reference TRBV19 and TRBJ1-5, is DGGITQSPKYLFRKEGQNVTLSCEQNLNHDAMYWYRQDPGQGLRLIYYSQIVNDFQKGDIAEGYSVSREKKESFPLTVTSAQKNPTAFYLCASTATGISNQPQHFGDGTRLSIL.

The chain has TRBV27 and TRBJ2-7, with D tentatively TRBD2 (5 bases). V dropped 5 bases and J dropped 0 bases, with 14 bases sitting between them. In germline, CDR1 is MNHEY, CDR2 SMNVEV (reference sequence). This CDR3 spans 15 amino acids. In nucleotides, the CDR3 is TGTGCCAGCAGTCCCAATGAGCGGCCCTCCTACGAGCAGTACTTC. As protein: CASSPNERPSYEQYF.

This chain uses TRBV7-6 with TRBJ2-1, with 9 bases identical to TRBD2. With V trimmed by 1 base and J by 10 bases, 11 bases remained unmatched. CDR1 is SGHVS, CDR2 FNYEAQ, per germline. This CDR3 region has 16 residues. DNA of the CDR3: TGTGCCAGCAGCTTAGGGGGCGGGAGGGCCTTGTCCGAGCAGTTCTTC. It specifies CASSLGGGRALSEQFF.

The chain uses TRBV9 and TRBJ1-2, with D possibly being TRBD1 (5 bases). The CDR3 consists of 16 residues. Germline V gives CDR1 SGDLS, CDR2 YYNGEE. The V and J ends lost 0 bases and 3 bases respectively, with 15 bases between them. The CDR3 region is CASSVAQGRLDYGYTF. In DNA, the CDR3 is TGTGCCAGCAGCGTAGCTCAGGGACGGCTAGACTATGGCTACACCTTC.

This rearrangement joins TRBV7-9 to TRBJ1-2; D possibly corresponds to TRBD1 (5 bases). V was cut by 2 bases and J by 6 bases, with 25 bases left in between. Looked up from germline, CDR1 is SEHNR and CDR2 is FQNEAQ (reference sequence). CDR3 length: 18 residues. This CDR3 reads CASSLLGPGRRVADGYTF. In nucleotides, the CDR3 is TGTGCCAGCAGCTTACTCGGGCCAGGGAGGAGGGTTGCGGATGGCTACACCTTC. The variable domain in full, with the rest retrieved from reference TRBV7-9 and TRBJ1-2, is DTGVSQNPRHKITKRGQNVTFRCDPISEHNRLYWYRQTLGQGPEFLTYFQNEAQLEKSRLLSDRFSAERPKGSFSTLEIQRTEQGDSAMYLCASSLLGPGRRVADGYTFGSGTRLTVV.

The chain has TRBV5-4 and TRBJ2-3; D ambiguous. Per the germline V gene, CDR1 is SGHNT and CDR2 is YYREEE (reference sequence). Trimming took off 0 bases at V and 4 bases at J, with 3 bases between the two ends. CDR3 length: 12 residues. Written as DNA, the CDR3 is TGTGCCAGCAGCTTGGCATCAGATACGCAGTATTTT. Its translation is CASSLASDTQYF.

This rearrangement joins TRBV4-3 to TRBJ2-5, with 14 bases identical to TRBD2. V trimming: 5 bases; J trimming: 4 bases; junction bases outside the gene matches: 3. From germline, CDR1 is LGHNA and CDR2 YSLEER. There are 15 residues in the CDR3. CDR3 amino acids: CASSSTSGRVETQYF. CDR3 bases: TGCGCCAGCAGCTCGACTAGCGGGAGGGTAGAGACCCAGTACTTC.

The chain couples TRBV9 to TRBJ2-2, with a weak D call TRBD1 (5 bases). This CDR3 has 16 amino acids. The ends were cut back, 0 bases at V and 4 bases at J, with 13 bases in the middle. CDR1 is SGDLS and CDR2 is YYNGEE in the germline V gene. The CDR3 reads CASSVGLGLGTGELFF. The CDR3 DNA follows: TGTGCCAGCAGCGTAGGCCTGGGGCTTGGCACCGGGGAGCTGTTTTTT.

The rearrangement links TRBV7-6 to TRBJ1-1; perhaps TRBD1 as D (5 bases). The CDR3 has 11 residues. V gave up 6 bases and J gave up 3 bases, with 5 bases separating them. The germline V gene encodes CDR1 SGHVS and CDR2 FNYEAQ. CDR3 in DNA: TGTGCCAGCAGGGGGGACACTGAAGCTTTCTTT. It encodes CASRGDTEAFF.

The chain couples TRBV29-1 to TRBJ2-7, with D unclear. The CDR3 covers 12 residues. The V gene lost 6 bases and the J gene lost 0 bases, with 9 bases spanning the gap. CDR1 SQVTM and CDR2 ANQGSEA come from the germline V gene. CDR3 DNA sequence: TGCAGCGTGCTGGGGTTCTCCTACGAGCAGTACTTC. It yields the protein CSVLGFSYEQYF.

The rearrangement links TRBV7-9 to TRBJ2-5; TRBD1 is a possible D gene (5 bases). The germline V gene has CDR1 SEHNR and CDR2 FQNEAQ (reference sequence). V lost 3 bases and J lost 1, with 15 bases in between. The CDR3 is 16 amino acids. The CDR3 loop is CASSFSDSPIQETQYF. In DNA, the CDR3 is TGTGCCAGCAGCTTTAGTGACAGTCCTATCCAAGAGACCCAGTACTTC. The entire variable domain, with the rest obtained from reference TRBV7-9 and TRBJ2-5, is as follows: DTGVSQNPRHKITKRGQNVTFRCDPISEHNRLYWYRQTLGQGPEFLTYFQNEAQLEKSRLLSDRFSAERPKGSFSTLEIQRTEQGDSAMYLCASSFSDSPIQETQYFGPGTRLLVL.

This chain uses TRBV2 with TRBJ2-1, with 11 nucleotides matching TRBD2. Germline CDR1 and CDR2: SNHLY and FYNNEI. The CDR3 is 15 residues long. The V gene end was trimmed by 6 bases and the J gene end by 4 bases; junction bases not matched to a gene: 5. The CDR3: CASSELAGAYNEQFF. CDR3 in DNA: TGTGCCAGCAGCGAACTAGCGGGAGCATACAATGAGCAGTTCTTC.

This chain uses TRBV27 with TRBJ2-7; no reliable D call. CDR1 is MNHEY, CDR2 SMNVEV, per germline (reference sequence). The CDR3 runs 11 residues. V lost 7 bases and J lost 5, with 9 bases in between. CDR3: CASTIGHEQYF. The CDR3 nucleotides read TGTGCCAGCACCATAGGCCACGAGCAGTACTTC.

The chain has TRBV5-1 and TRBJ1-6; D gene unclear. The V end was cut by 0 bases, the J end by 8 bases, with 21 bases between. Germline-derived CDR1 and CDR2 are SGHRS and YFSETQ. The CDR3 is made up of 18 amino acids. The CDR3, as DNA: TGCGCCAGCAGCTTGGGGCCCAGGCATAGGACCAGAGATTCACCCCTCCACTTT. It yields the protein CASSLGPRHRTRDSPLHF.

The rearrangement uses TRBV7-9 and TRBJ1-1; D is uncertain. V shed 1 base and J shed 0 bases, with 12 bases lying between them. Germline-derived CDR1 and CDR2 are SEHNR and FQNEAQ (reference sequence). This CDR3 contains 16 residues. The CDR3 reads CASSLGNELMNTEAFF. The CDR3 nucleotides are TGTGCCAGCAGCTTAGGAAACGAACTTATGAACACTGAAGCTTTCTTT. Together with reference TRBV7-9 and TRBJ1-1, the CDR3 gives the full variable domain: DTGVSQNPRHKITKRGQNVTFRCDPISEHNRLYWYRQTLGQGPEFLTYFQNEAQLEKSRLLSDRFSAERPKGSFSTLEIQRTEQGDSAMYLCASSLGNELMNTEAFFGQGTRLTVV.

This clone has just a few counts. The genes are TRBV4-1 and TRBJ1-4, with 7 bases matching TRBD1. With 2 bases clipped from V and 8 bases from J, the junction kept 11 bases outside the gene matches. The CDR3 has 16 amino acids. From germline, CDR1 is MGHRA and CDR2 YSYEKL. CDR3 nucleotides: TGCGCCAGCAGCCAACCCGCACAGGGGAGGGAAGAAAAACTGTTTTTT. Its translation is CASSQPAQGREEKLFF.